This T cell receptor (beta chain) was recovered during a study of cytotoxic CD8 clonotypes in ibrutinib-treated CLL. Worth noting for this clone: Other DNA sequences within the sample encode an identical CDR3.

Sequencing was performed with immunoSEQ multiplex PCR; in TCRdb, only in-frame clones are kept and a portion is missing. The data show some 130,000 clones, with 75% to 90% seen just once and roughly 2% held by the top ten. The CDR3 contains 13 residues. Losses at the gene ends were 4 bases for V and 3 bases for J; bases not matched to a gene: 1. CDR1 is MNHNS and CDR2 is SASEGT in the germline V gene. This chain links TRBV6-1 with TRBJ2-3; TRBD1 matches at 7 bases. The sample consisted of PBMCs, taken after 24 months of ibrutinib treatment. The receptor was isolated from a human donor with chronic lymphocytic leukemia. CDR3 nucleotides: TGTGCCAGCAGTGGACAGGGAACAGATACGCAGTATTTT. It encodes CASSGQGTDTQYF.